This T cell receptor (beta chain) originates from a study of cytomegalovirus exposure and HLA in healthy donors. Study results and limitations: Available immune exposure information was restricted to CMV serostatus only.

V gave up 5 bases and J gave up 5 bases, with 13 bases separating them. The CDR3 runs 14 residues. The germline CDR1 and CDR2 sequences are SGHAT and FQNNGV. This PCR relied on a set of 60 Vbeta primers and 13 Jbeta primers. Data came from immunoSEQ multiplex PCR; TCRdb stores just in-frame clones and leaves some out. This sample has roughly 120,000 clones, with around 70% found just once. In the case of this clone: Its specificity is not known.

The V call is TRBV11-2, the J call TRBJ2-1; D possibly corresponds to TRBD1 (5 bases). This TCR came from a woman between 40 and 55 years old in good health and CMV-seronegative. Sequencing was carried out using PBMCs. CDR3 coding DNA: TGTGCCAGCAGCGCGACAGCAGAAAACAATGAGCAGTTCTTC. Residues: CASSATAENNEQFF.